This TCR beta chain emerged from a study of shared clonotypes between healthy human individuals. Study-wide background: Each donor had three CD4 naive, three CD4 memory, two CD8 naive and one CD8 memory plate.

This CDR3 has 17 residues. The germline CDR1 and CDR2 sequences are SGHTS and YDEGEE. V dropped 0 bases and J dropped 6 bases, with 19 bases sitting between them. Naive-designated CD8 cells lacked CD45RO, were positively enriched for CCR7, and omitted terminally differentiated effector memory CD45RA+ cells. The donors, healthy adults who were HIV-negative, had experienced no recent acute infections or vaccinations. TCRdb's copy holds only in-frame clones and misses some; the assay was immunoSEQ multiplex PCR. The sample shows about 1,900,000 clones, 85% to 95% of them seen only once. The V and J genes are TRBV5-8 and TRBJ2-1; D not resolved. The origin of this receptor is a man aged 18-30 years in good health. Sequencing was done on a sample of naive CD8+ T cells sorted from blood. DNA for the CDR3: TGTGCCAGCAGCTTGGCGGGTTTAACGCTCTCGGGCAATGAGCAGTTCTTC. It translates to CASSLAGLTLSGNEQFF.